One and the same sample provided the 20 T cell receptor beta chains below, sequenced in a study of T cell responses to AZD1222 COVID-19 vaccine. Assay used: immunoSEQ multiplex PCR; TCRdb lists only in-frame clones, some missing. The profile covers approximately 170,000 clones, with 91% appearing a single time and under 5% taken by the ten largest. Sequenced here: peripheral blood, sampled on day 0 of AZD1222 vaccination. Receptors were obtained from an adult in good health.

This rearrangement joins TRBV30 to TRBJ1-2; 8 bases agree with TRBD1. From germline, CDR1 is GTSNPN and CDR2 SVGIG (reference sequence). The V gene end was trimmed by 7 bases and the J gene end by 5 bases; junction bases not matched to a gene: 9. The CDR3 is 13 amino acids. The CDR3 region has the DNA TGTGCCTATCCGACAGGGGCGCCTTATGGCTACACCTTC. Its translation: CAYPTGAPYGYTF.

This chain links TRBV9 with TRBJ1-2, with D uncertain. The CDR3 covers 16 residues. Trimming cost V 0 bases and J 4 bases, with 16 bases left between them. The germline gives CDR1 SGDLS, CDR2 YYNGEE. The DNA for the CDR3 is TGTGCCAGCAGCGTAGAGAGGGCGCTCGACCGCTATGGCTACACCTTC. Its translation is CASSVERALDRYGYTF.

The chain recombines TRBV15 with TRBJ1-1; 10 bases are shared with TRBD1. CDR1 is LNHNV and CDR2 is YYDKDF in the germline V gene (reference sequence). V was pared by 0 bases and J by 8 bases, with 6 bases of the junction left unmatched. The CDR3 has 15 amino acids. The DNA of the CDR3 is TGTGCCACCAGCAGAGATCCGGACAGGGGGATAGAAGCTTTCTTT. Translated: CATSRDPDRGIEAFF.

The chain joins TRBV6-2 or TRBV6-3 to TRBJ2-7; TRBD2 matches at 7 bases. The trim removed 2 bases at V and 4 bases at J, leaving 5 bases unmatched. Germline V gene sequence: CDR1 MNHEY, CDR2 SVGEGT. The CDR3 length is 14 residues. CDR3 nucleotide sequence: TGTGCCAGCAGTTACGGACTAGGAGGATACGAGCAGTACTTC. It is translated as CASSYGLGGYEQYF.

V gene TRBV19 combines with J gene TRBJ2-5; tentatively, D is TRBD1 (6 bases). The CDR3 consists of 14 residues. Germline CDR1 LNHDA, CDR2 SQIVND (reference sequence). Trimming stripped 6 bases from V and 5 bases from J, with 16 bases between. The CDR3 sequence: CASSATGSGETQYF. The CDR3 coding sequence is TGTGCCAGTAGCGCGACAGGCTCAGGGGAGACCCAGTACTTC.

The V call is TRBV19, the J call TRBJ2-1; D is uncertain. Trimming removed 3 bases at V and 2 bases at J, with 14 bases between. Per the germline V gene, CDR1 is LNHDA and CDR2 is SQIVND (reference sequence). CDR3 length equals 16 residues. As DNA, the CDR3 is TGTGCCAGTAGTATCCGGTTGCTAGGACCCTACAATGAGCAGTTCTTC. It encodes CASSIRLLGPYNEQFF.

V and J are TRBV6-1 and TRBJ2-1, with 11 bases lining up with TRBD2. V trimming: 2 bases; J trimming: 3 bases; junction bases outside the gene matches: 3. CDR1 is MNHNS, CDR2 SASEGT, per germline. The CDR3 is made up of 16 amino acids. CDR3 residues: CASSERGLAVYNEQFF. The CDR3 DNA is TGTGCCAGCAGTGAAAGGGGACTAGCGGTCTACAATGAGCAGTTCTTC.

The chain combines TRBV7-6 with TRBJ2-1, with 9 bases identical to TRBD2. This CDR3 spans 15 amino acids. CDR1 and CDR2 from the germline V gene are SGHVS and FNYEAQ. The trim removed 5 bases at V and 5 bases at J, leaving 7 bases unmatched. CDR3 sequence reads: CASSLRTSEHNEQFF. The DNA for the CDR3 is TGTGCCAGCAGCCTGCGGACTAGCGAACACAATGAGCAGTTCTTC.

The chain employs TRBV6-5 and TRBJ2-3; D ambiguous. Germline V gives CDR1 MNHEY, CDR2 SVGAGI. Between the trimmed V and J ends, which lost 5 bases and 4 bases, there was a span of 13 bases. There are 14 residues in the CDR3. The CDR3 here is CASSQRTDADTQYF. CDR3 DNA sequence: TGTGCCAGCAGTCAACGGACGGATGCAGATACGCAGTATTTT.

V usage is TRBV4-1 and J usage is TRBJ2-2; 11 nucleotides align to TRBD2. With V trimmed by 5 bases and J by 4 bases, 6 bases remained unmatched. Germline V gene data show CDR1 as MGHRA and CDR2 as YSYEKL. CDR3 size: 16 residues. The CDR3 reads CASSNRLAGLTGELFF. In DNA form, the CDR3 reads TGCGCCAGCAGCAATCGACTAGCGGGGCTCACCGGGGAGCTGTTTTTT.

CDR3 region: CASSSPRQGTDTDTQYF. DNA for the CDR3: TGTGCCAGCAGCTCTCCCCGACAGGGCACAGATACGGATACGCAGTATTTT. The rearrangement uses TRBV7-6 and TRBJ2-3, with 7 bases lining up with TRBD1. Trimming cost V 4 bases and J 6 bases; bases outside gene matches: 16. Germline V gene lookup returns CDR1 SGHVS and CDR2 FNYEAQ. CDR3 length: 17 amino acids. The full variable domain, completed using reference TRBV7-6 and TRBJ2-3, is GAGVSQSPRYKVTKRGQDVALRCDPISGHVSLYWYRQALGQGPEFLTYFNYEAQQDKSGLPNDRFSAERPEGSISTLTIQRTEQRDSAMYRCASSSPRQGTDTDTQYFGPGTRLTVL.

J is TRBJ2-3 and V is TRBV5-1; 12 bases are a match to TRBD2. Germline loops: CDR1 SGHRS, CDR2 YFSETQ. The CDR3 spans 18 residues. V was pared by 8 bases and J by 0 bases, with 13 bases of the junction left unmatched. The CDR3 DNA reads as TGCGCCAGTAAGGGGGGACTAGCGGGTGGATCTAGCACAGATACGCAGTATTTT. Translation: CASKGGLAGGSSTDTQYF.

The chain carries TRBV10-2 and TRBJ2-3, with 8 nucleotides matching TRBD2. The V and J ends lost 4 bases and 1 base, in that order; junction bases with no gene match: 7. The CDR3 is 16 amino acids. Per germline, CDR1 WSHSY and CDR2 SAAADI. CDR3 protein: CASSVGFGRGTDTQYF. The CDR3 DNA reads TGCGCCAGCAGTGTGGGATTCGGGAGGGGCACAGATACGCAGTATTTT.

The V call is TRBV7-2, the J call TRBJ2-1; no clear D gene. The CDR3 contains 16 residues. CDR1 is SGHTA, CDR2 FQGNSA, per germline. V shed 5 bases and J shed 6 bases, with 20 bases lying between them. The CDR3 bases are TGTGCCAGCAGCCCAGGTTTATTTCGGGCCGGCAATGAGCAGTTCTTC. It codes for CASSPGLFRAGNEQFF.

This clone has only a few counts. V and J are TRBV11-2 and TRBJ2-1; 12 bases are a match to TRBD2. The V and J ends lost 8 bases and 7 bases, in that order; junction bases with no gene match: 3. Germline CDR1 and CDR2: SGHAT and FQNNGV. This CDR3 contains 13 residues. In DNA, the CDR3 is TGTGCCAGCTCCCTAGCGGGAGGGAATGAGCAGTTCTTC. Its protein product is CASSLAGGNEQFF.

This clone was seen just once. The V call is TRBV27, the J call TRBJ1-1, with no clear D. Trimming cost V 3 bases and J 4 bases, with 15 bases left between them. Germline CDR1 and CDR2: MNHEY and SMNVEV (reference sequence). The CDR3 contains 15 residues. CDR3 in amino acids: CASSFASGVSTEAFF. The DNA for the CDR3 is TGTGCCAGCAGTTTCGCCTCGGGAGTGTCCACTGAAGCTTTCTTT.

The V call is TRBV3-1 (or the pseudogene TRBV3-2), the J call TRBJ1-1; possibly TRBD1 for D (6 bases). V gave up 4 bases and J gave up 3 bases, with 15 bases separating them. Per germline, CDR1 LGHDT and CDR2 YNNKEL (reference sequence). This CDR3 has 15 residues. CDR3 sequence reads: CASSRPVTGHTEAFF. Written as DNA, the CDR3 is TGTGCCAGCAGCCGACCTGTGACAGGCCACACTGAAGCTTTCTTT.

The chain couples TRBV11-3 to TRBJ2-7, with 7 positions matching TRBD2. Trimming took 3 bases from V and 4 from J; bases not matched to a gene: 9. The germline V gene has CDR1 SGHNT and CDR2 YENEEA. The CDR3 consists of 15 residues. The CDR3 spells CASSLAGTTSYEQYF. CDR3 DNA: TGTGCCAGCAGCTTGGCCGGGACTACGAGTTACGAGCAGTACTTC. The full variable domain, in which reference TRBV11-3 and TRBJ2-7 provide the parts outside the CDR3, is EAGVVQSPRYKIIEKKQPVAFWCNPISGHNTLYWYLQNLGQGPELLIRYENEEAVDDSQLPKDRFSAERLKGVDSTLKIQPAELGDSAVYLCASSLAGTTSYEQYFGPGTRLTVT.

V and J are TRBV7-9 and TRBJ2-2, with 9 bases aligning to TRBD1. J lost 1 base, V lost 4 bases, and 1 base had no gene match. CDR1 and CDR2 from the germline V gene are SEHNR and FQNEAQ (reference sequence). This CDR3 comprises 15 residues. The CDR3 DNA reads as TGTGCCAGCAGCTGGGGACAGGGGAACACCGGGGAGCTGTTTTTT. Its protein product is CASSWGQGNTGELFF.

The chain recombines TRBV7-2 with TRBJ2-1; 10 bases are shared with TRBD2. CDR3 size: 15 residues. Germline loops: CDR1 SGHTA, CDR2 FQGNSA. The ends lost 8 bases at V and 9 bases at J; junction bases unmatched: 13. For the CDR3, the DNA is TGTGCCAGCGGGTTTAGCGGGAGGTTTGCTAGTGAGCAGTTCTTC. Its translation: CASGFSGRFASEQFF.